What follows is one T cell receptor (beta chain) and its context. Profiled with immunoSEQ multiplex PCR; TCRdb holds only in-frame clones, not every one. Of thousands of clones detected, around a third appear once; the ten largest clones hold around 2.9%. This entry belongs to a study of graft-versus-host responses after intestinal transplantation. Study summary: Recipients uniformly received anti-thymocyte globulin induction, followed by tacrolimus and steroids for approximately 3 years. The study, taken as a whole, reports: Subjects displaying graft-donor T cell macrochimerism possessed elevated graft-versus-host to host-versus-graft clonal ratios inside allografts. The highest levels of circulating GvH clones went along with early declines in HvG clones after transplant. The recipient marrow held GvH clones, and some of them showed up first in ileum or blood.

The authors plated roughly 200,000 CFSE-labeled responder cells with roughly 200,000 irradiated, violet-dye-labeled stimulator cells. Germline assignment: CDR1 SGHDT and CDR2 YYEEEE. The CDR3 covers 15 residues. V shed 4 bases and J shed 0 bases, with 13 bases lying between them. The J gene is TRBJ1-1, the V gene TRBV5-6, with D perhaps matching TRBD1 (5 bases). The sequence was collected from a human patient who was an organ donor for intestinal transplantation. Sequencing was performed on alloreactive CD8+ T cells from a mixed lymphocyte reaction culture, taken before transplantation. The subset was: CFSE-low proliferating T cells sorted from roughly six-day pre-transplant mixed lymphocyte reaction (GvH or HvG direction). The CDR3, as DNA: TGTGCCAGCAGCGGTCCAGGGATCATGAACACTGAAGCTTTCTTT. Amino acid sequence: CASSGPGIMNTEAFF.